This T cell receptor beta chain was obtained from a study of blood T cell repertoires in COVID-19. As for the study in general: COVID-19 samples collected from the United States, Italy and Spain covered acute and convalescent phases.

Profiled with immunoSEQ multiplex PCR; TCRdb holds only in-frame clones, not every one. The sample has about 88,000 clones, about 87% seen once. Germline V CDR1 and CDR2: SGHTA, FQGTGA. The trim removed 4 bases at V and 10 bases at J, leaving 9 bases unmatched. The CDR3 has 14 amino acids. Sequenced: peripheral blood. The TCR was taken from a man aged 80 or over with acute or convalescent COVID-19. The chain has TRBV7-3 and TRBJ2-2; 7 nucleotides agree with TRBD2. Here the CDR3 reads CASSSGAGVEELFF. CDR3 nucleotide sequence: TGTGCCAGCAGCTCCGGGGCGGGGGTGGAGGAGCTGTTTTTT.